This is a list of T cell receptor beta chains from one sample in a study of blood T cell repertoires in COVID-19. Repertoires were generated with immunoSEQ multiplex PCR, while TCRdb's copy carries only in-frame clones and drops some. The sample records about 140,000 clones, around 90% being singletons. Sequencing used peripheral blood. These receptor sequences come from a human donor with COVID-19, enrolled during active disease. The donor label of this sample is uncertain. CDR3s include the opening cysteine and the closing phenylalanine or tryptophan. The D gene is left open where the match is weak. Rows may omit the clone size; those that give it use once, few, many or a size class.

j_call d_call clone_size v_call cdr3_aa cdr3_nt
TRBJ1-6 . . TRBV5-5 CASSWGAGGLHF TGTGCCAGCAGCTGGGGCGCGGGGGGGCTCCACTTT
TRBJ2-7 . . TRBV30 CAWSVGGSYEQYF TGTGCCTGGAGTGTCGGCGGCTCCTACGAGCAGTACTTC
TRBJ2-3 . . TRBV11-3 CASSLAGADTQYF TGTGCCAGCAGCTTAGCAGGGGCGGATACGCAGTATTTT
TRBJ1-5 . . TRBV19 CASREPGSSNQPQHF TGTGCCAGTAGAGAACCGGGGTCCAGCAATCAGCCCCAGCATTTT
TRBJ1-3 . . TRBV9 CASSVDKVGTTGNTIYF TGTGCCAGCAGCGTAGATAAGGTGGGGACAACTGGAAACACCATATATTTT
TRBJ2-5 . . TRBV11-2 CASSLASRGVETQYF TGTGCCAGCAGCTTGGCATCAAGGGGCGTGGAGACCCAGTACTTC
TRBJ2-1 . . TRBV11-1 CASSLAGGNEQFF TGTGCCAGCAGCTTAGCAGGGGGCAATGAGCAGTTCTTC
TRBJ2-7 TRBD2 . TRBV2 CASRTTSGRSYEQYF TGTGCCAGCAGGACGACTAGCGGGAGATCCTACGAGCAGTACTTC
TRBJ1-3 TRBD1 . TRBV5-1 CASSMLGQGPGNTIYF TGCGCCAGCAGCATGTTAGGACAGGGCCCTGGAAACACCATATATTTT
TRBJ2-3 TRBD1 . TRBV19 CASSDRGQTDTQYF TGTGCCAGTTCCGACAGGGGGCAAACAGATACGCAGTATTTT
TRBJ1-2 . . TRBV20-1 CSASDTFGYTF TGCAGTGCTAGCGACACGTTCGGCTACACCTTC
TRBJ2-7 TRBD1 . TRBV3-1/TRBV3-2 CASSRLDRAYEQYF TGTGCCAGCAGCCGATTGGACAGGGCCTACGAGCAGTACTTC
TRBJ1-4 TRBD1 . TRBV28 CASSQDRGGSTNEKLFF TGTGCCAGCAGTCAGGACAGGGGGGGGTCGACTAATGAAAAACTGTTTTTT
TRBJ2-3 TRBD2 once TRBV6-5 CASRKAGGVDTQYF TGTGCCAGCAGGAAAGCGGGGGGGGTAGATACGCAGTATTTT
TRBJ1-4 TRBD1 . TRBV5-1 CASSYGTEKGEKLFF TGCGCCAGCAGCTATGGGACAGAAAAGGGGGAAAAACTGTTTTTT
TRBJ1-4 . . TRBV6-1 CASSELTRERSEKLFF TGTGCCAGCAGTGAACTTACCAGGGAACGGAGTGAAAAACTGTTTTTT
TRBJ2-1 TRBD2 . TRBV11-2 CASSLETSGGYNEQFF TGTGCCAGCAGCTTAGAGACTAGCGGGGGTTACAATGAGCAGTTCTTC
TRBJ1-1 . . TRBV27 CASSLSGGFEAFF TGTGCCAGCAGTTTATCAGGCGGGTTTGAAGCTTTCTTT
TRBJ2-1 TRBD1 . TRBV4-2 CASSQQPTGLGSYNEQFF TGTGCCAGCAGCCAACAACCGACAGGGTTGGGCTCCTACAATGAGCAGTTCTTC
TRBJ1-1 . . TRBV7-4 CASSLSSGRATEAFF TGTGCCAGCAGCTTATCCTCAGGGCGAGCCACTGAAGCTTTCTTT
TRBJ2-7 TRBD2 . TRBV5-4 CASSHGGRGQVYEQYF TGTGCCAGCAGCCACGGCGGGAGGGGGCAAGTGTACGAGCAGTACTTC
TRBJ2-2 . . TRBV25-1 CASSEVPVSGNTGELFF TGTGCCAGCAGTGAAGTCCCAGTTTCAGGGAACACCGGGGAGCTGTTTTTT
TRBJ1-2 . . TRBV6-5 CASSTPRAEVGYTF TGTGCCAGCAGCACTCCGAGGGCAGAGGTTGGCTACACCTTC
TRBJ2-1 TRBD1 few TRBV7-9 CASGGQTYNEQFF TGTGCCAGCGGGGGACAGACCTACAATGAGCAGTTCTTC
TRBJ2-7 . . TRBV5-6 CASSLVSQGRREQYF TGTGCCAGCAGCTTGGTTAGCCAGGGTAGGCGCGAGCAGTACTTC
TRBJ2-2 . . TRBV19 CASSFRGGELFF TGTGCCAGTAGCTTCAGGGGCGGGGAGCTGTTTTTT
TRBJ2-5 TRBD1 . TRBV5-4 CASTRDRGSKETQYF TGTGCCAGCACACGGGACAGGGGGTCGAAGGAGACCCAGTACTTC
TRBJ1-1 TRBD1 . TRBV7-9 CASSARTGQDTEAFF TGTGCCAGCAGCGCCCGGACAGGGCAGGACACTGAAGCTTTCTTT
TRBJ2-1 . . TRBV5-1 CASSPRTASTPSSYNEQFF TGCGCCAGCAGCCCCCGGACAGCCTCCACCCCTAGCTCCTACAATGAGCAGTTCTTC
TRBJ1-5 . few TRBV19 CASSIVGTGRQPQHF TGTGCCAGTAGTATAGTGGGAACAGGACGACAGCCCCAGCATTTT
TRBJ2-7 . few TRBV12-3/TRBV12-4 CASSWVTGSEQYF TGTGCCAGCAGTTGGGTTACAGGGTCCGAGCAGTACTTC
TRBJ2-7 . . TRBV18 CASSRPGQTYEQYF TGTGCCAGCTCACGGCCGGGACAAACCTACGAGCAGTACTTC
TRBJ1-6 TRBD1 . TRBV28 CASSFRDRVISPLHF TGTGCCAGCAGTTTCCGAGACAGGGTAATATCACCCCTCCACTTT
TRBJ1-1 . few TRBV10-1 CASSESEGSLTEAFF TGCGCCAGCAGTGAGTCGGAGGGTAGCTTGACTGAAGCTTTCTTT
TRBJ1-1 . once TRBV5-4 CASSLDQGWSYTEAFF TGTGCCAGCAGCTTGGATCAGGGCTGGTCGTACACTGAAGCTTTCTTT
TRBJ1-4 . . TRBV6-5 CASKRTDLDEKLFF TGTGCCAGCAAAAGGACAGATCTGGATGAAAAACTGTTTTTT
TRBJ1-5 . . TRBV9 CASSVEAGAAGRQPQHF TGTGCCAGCAGCGTAGAAGCGGGGGCGGCAGGGAGGCAGCCCCAGCATTTT
TRBJ1-3 . . TRBV19 CASSLDSSGNTIYF TGTGCCAGTAGTTTAGACAGCTCTGGAAACACCATATATTTT
TRBJ1-2 TRBD1 . TRBV6-5 CASSSNDRGGYTF TGTGCCAGCAGTTCTAATGACAGGGGGGGCTACACCTTC
TRBJ2-5 . . TRBV5-1 CASSSDSRGGGTQYF TGCGCCAGCAGCTCGGACAGCCGTGGGGGTGGGACCCAGTACTTC
TRBJ2-4 . . TRBV9 CASSVGQIKNIQYF TGTGCCAGCAGCGTCGGACAGATCAAAAACATTCAGTACTTC
TRBJ2-2 TRBD1 . TRBV7-2 CASSLAFWTGGFTGELFF TGTGCCAGCAGCTTAGCCTTTTGGACAGGGGGATTCACCGGGGAGCTGTTTTTT
TRBJ2-2 TRBD1 . TRBV5-1 CASRAGQAAGELFF TGCGCCAGCAGGGCTGGACAGGCAGCCGGGGAGCTGTTTTTT
TRBJ1-1 . . TRBV5-1 CASSLIRSGAEAFF TGCGCCAGCAGCTTGATCCGGTCGGGGGCTGAAGCTTTCTTT
TRBJ2-7 . . TRBV10-1 CASSVRGNYEQYF TGCGCCAGCAGTGTGCGGGGAAACTACGAGCAGTACTTC
TRBJ1-1 . . TRBV13 CASSPPPGNTEAFF TGTGCCAGCAGCCCACCCCCCGGGAACACTGAAGCTTTCTTT